The 32 T cell receptor beta chains below all came from one sample that was sequenced in a study of T cell responses to AZD1222 COVID-19 vaccine. The repertoire was sequenced with immunoSEQ multiplex PCR; TCRdb's copy has only in-frame clones and lacks some. The sample holds 240,000 or so clones, 80% to 95% seen once. Sequencing used peripheral blood, obtained on day 0 of AZD1222 vaccination. Receptors were obtained from an adult in good health.

This chain joins TRBV6-5 and TRBJ1-1, with unresolved D. Germline V gene lookup returns CDR1 MNHEY and CDR2 SVGAGI. V was shortened by 7 bases and J by 1 base, with 7 bases between the two germline ends. This CDR3 is built from 12 residues. CDR3 protein: CASTSPNTEAFF. In nucleotides, the CDR3 is TGTGCCAGCACCTCTCCGAACACTGAAGCTTTCTTT.

The V gene is TRBV5-1, the J gene TRBJ2-5, with D possibly called TRBD1 or TRBD2 (6 bases each). The germline V gene encodes CDR1 SGHRS and CDR2 YFSETQ. The CDR3 spans 13 residues. Between the trimmed V and J ends, which lost 5 bases and 5 bases, there was a span of 13 bases. The DNA of the CDR3 is TGCGCCAGCAGTCCCACAGGGAGGGAGACCCAGTACTTC. Protein: CASSPTGRETQYF.

CDR3 loop: CASSLYEGTEAFF. The DNA of the CDR3 is TGTGCCAGCAGCCTCTATGAGGGCACTGAAGCTTTCTTT. This chain connects TRBV7-3 to TRBJ1-1; D ambiguous. V was clipped by 5 bases and J by 4 bases, with 11 bases between them. The germline CDR1 and CDR2 sequences are SGHTA and FQGTGA. This CDR3 spans 13 amino acids.

This sequence joins TRBV12-3 or TRBV12-4 and TRBJ1-3; 9 nucleotides line up with TRBD1. The CDR3 has 13 residues. The J segment lost 6 bases and the V segment lost 6 bases, leaving 3 bases of the junction unmatched. The CDR3 DNA follows: TGTGCCAGCAGCTGGGACAGGGTAAACACCATATATTTT. Residues: CASSWDRVNTIYF.

V and J are TRBV7-3 and TRBJ2-5; TRBD1 matches 9 bases. This CDR3 contains 14 residues. In germline, CDR1 is SGHTA, CDR2 FQGTGA. V lost 5 bases and J lost 4; bases outside the gene matches: 5. DNA for the CDR3: TGTGCCAGCAGCATGGGACAGGGCGTAGAGACCCAGTACTTC. Amino acid sequence: CASSMGQGVETQYF.

This chain connects TRBV28 to TRBJ1-2; weak D call: TRBD1 (5 bases). The V end was cut by 7 bases, the J end by 2 bases, with 14 bases between. The CDR3 runs to 14 residues. CDR1 MDHEN and CDR2 SYDVKM come from the germline V gene. In nucleotides, the CDR3 is TGTGCCAGCACCCCTAGTCGGGGCAACTATGGCTACACCTTC. Translation gives CASTPSRGNYGYTF.

This clone was recorded once. The chain recombines TRBV2 with TRBJ1-2, with no clear D. The CDR3 is 12 residues long. V was cut by 1 base and J by 4 bases, with 4 bases left in between. Per germline, CDR1 SNHLY and CDR2 FYNNEI. The CDR3, as DNA: TGTGCCAGCAGTGAAGAAAGCTATGGCTACACCTTC. This gives the protein CASSEESYGYTF.

The V gene is TRBV5-1, the J gene TRBJ2-3; D gene uncertain. Germline values: CDR1 SGHRS, CDR2 YFSETQ. The CDR3 runs 15 residues. V dropped 0 bases and J dropped 6 bases, with 14 bases sitting between them. CDR3 coding DNA: TGCGCCAGCAGCTTGGACGGTCGCCGCCATGATACGCAGTATTTT. Its translation is CASSLDGRRHDTQYF.

The chain couples TRBV6-5 to TRBJ2-7, with 7 bases that match TRBD1. This CDR3 region has 14 residues. V shed 6 bases and J 3 bases; nucleotides not matched to a gene: 8. Germline V CDR1 and CDR2: MNHEY, SVGAGI. The CDR3 coding sequence is TGTGCCAGCAGCCCCAGGGGGTCCTTCTACGAGCAGTACTTC. It translates to CASSPRGSFYEQYF.

The CDR3 nucleotides are TGTGCCAGCAGCCCGGGGGGACAGCTGAATGGTTCACCCCTCCACTTT. Translating gives CASSPGGQLNGSPLHF. The rearrangement joins TRBV5-5 to TRBJ1-6, with 7 bases identical to TRBD1. After removal of 4 bases from V and 9 bases from J, the junction contained 13 bases not matched to a gene. Germline V gene data show CDR1 as SGHKS and CDR2 as YYEKEE (reference sequence). The length of the CDR3 is 16 residues.

Comments on this clone: Additional DNA sequences in this sample encode the identical CDR3. The V call is TRBV12-3 or TRBV12-4, the J call TRBJ1-4; D is undetermined. Deletions cut 3 bases from V and 3 bases from J, with 5 bases between. The CDR3 is 13 residues long. CDR3: CASSLWANEKLFF. The CDR3 DNA is TGTGCCAGCAGTTTGTGGGCTAATGAAAAACTGTTTTTT.

CDR3 nucleotides: TGTGCCAGCAGTTCAGGACTAGCGGGGTACAATGAGCAGTTCTTC. Amino acids: CASSSGLAGYNEQFF. V is TRBV2 and J is TRBJ2-1; TRBD2 matches 12 bases. The CDR3 runs 15 residues. Germline V gives CDR1 SNHLY, CDR2 FYNNEI. V trimming: 5 bases; J trimming: 4 bases; junction bases outside the gene matches: 3. The full variable domain, completed using reference TRBV2 and TRBJ2-1, is EPEVTQTPSHQVTQMGQEVILRCVPISNHLYFYWYRQILGQKVEFLVSFYNNEISEKSEIFDDQFSVERPDGSNFTLKIRSTKLEDSAMYFCASSSGLAGYNEQFFGPGTRLTVL.

The DNA of the CDR3 is TGCAGCGCCGAGGGGGAGAGGGGAAAACTGTTTTTT. Protein product: CSAEGERGKLFF. The chain combines TRBV29-1 with TRBJ1-4; TRBD1 might be the D (6 bases). Trimming removed 7 bases from V and 10 bases from J, with 16 bases in between. The germline CDR1 and CDR2 sequences are SQVTM and ANQGSEA. The CDR3 is 12 residues long. Full variable domain (remainder filled in from reference TRBV29-1 and TRBJ1-4): SAVISQKPSRDICQRGTSLTIQCQVDSQVTMMFWYRQQPGQSLTLIATANQGSEATYESGFVIDKFPISRPNLTFSTLTVSNMSPEDSSIYLCSAEGERGKLFFGSGTQLSVL.

The gene calls are TRBV27 and TRBJ1-5; 8 nucleotides match TRBD1. With V trimmed by 9 bases and J by 6 bases, 10 bases remained unmatched. The germline V gene has CDR1 MNHEY and CDR2 SMNVEV (reference sequence). CDR3 length: 14 residues. The CDR3 loop reads CARREDRVSQPQHF. CDR3 DNA sequence: TGTGCCAGGAGGGAGGACAGGGTGAGTCAGCCCCAGCATTTT.

The count of this clone is one. Other DNA sequences within the sample encode an identical CDR3. V is TRBV5-1 and J is TRBJ2-3, with D uncertain. This CDR3 is 15 amino acids long. The V gene's germline CDR1 is SGHRS and CDR2 YFSETQ. V was pared by 0 bases and J by 0 bases, with 8 bases between. DNA for the CDR3: TGCGCCAGCAGCTTGGCCGGACCTAGCACAGATACGCAGTATTTT. This translates into CASSLAGPSTDTQYF.

This clone was counted once. V is TRBV6-5 and J is TRBJ1-2; D is perhaps TRBD1 (6 bases). V lost 7 bases to trimming and J lost 3 bases, with 9 bases between them. The CDR3 is made up of 12 amino acids. Germline V gene lookup returns CDR1 MNHEY and CDR2 SVGAGI. The CDR3 here is CASTRGDYGYTF. The CDR3 coding sequence is TGTGCCAGCACCAGGGGTGACTATGGCTACACCTTC.

The chain has TRBV7-2 and TRBJ1-1; D remains unclear. Germline V lookup: CDR1 SGHTA, CDR2 FQGNSA. The CDR3 is 14 residues long. V was pared by 5 bases and J by 4 bases, with 14 bases between. CDR3: CASSQQVSGTEAFF. The CDR3 region has the DNA TGTGCCAGCAGCCAGCAGGTCTCGGGCACTGAAGCTTTCTTT.

V usage is TRBV7-3 and J usage is TRBJ2-1; 7 bases are shared with TRBD2. V shed 1 base and J 9 bases; nucleotides not matched to a gene: 6. Germline V gene sequence: CDR1 SGHTA, CDR2 FQGTGA. CDR3 length: 14 amino acids. Here the CDR3 DNA reads TGTGCCAGCAGCTTAAGGGAGGGCCGGGGTGAGCAGTTCTTC. It is translated as CASSLREGRGEQFF.

The CDR3 spells CASSVSHSGYGYTF. CDR3 in DNA: TGCGCCAGCAGTGTGAGTCACTCAGGCTATGGCTACACCTTC. The chain has TRBV10-2 and TRBJ1-2; D is uncertain. Per the germline V gene, CDR1 is WSHSY and CDR2 is SAAADI. V shed 4 bases and J shed 4 bases, with 13 bases lying between them. This CDR3 has 14 amino acids.

The rearrangement uses TRBV28 and TRBJ2-7, with no clear D. The germline CDR1 and CDR2 sequences are MDHEN and SYDVKM. The CDR3 sequence is 12 residues long. V was pared by 5 bases and J by 6 bases, with 11 bases between. The CDR3: CASSTTKGEQYF. In DNA form, the CDR3 reads TGTGCCAGCAGTACCACGAAGGGCGAGCAGTACTTC.

The V gene is TRBV4-1, the J gene TRBJ1-5; 9 nucleotides match TRBD1. J gave up 6 bases and V 0 bases, and 6 bases lay outside the gene matches. Germline values: CDR1 MGHRA, CDR2 YSYEKL. The CDR3 length is 16 residues. CDR3 bases: TGCGCCAGCAGCCAAGATTGGGGACAGGGTGGTCAGCCCCAGCATTTT. Its translation is CASSQDWGQGGQPQHF.

The rearrangement joins TRBV2 to TRBJ2-7; 7 bases map to TRBD2. V shed 6 bases, J shed 7 bases, and the junction held 9 bases outside the gene matches. Looked up from germline, CDR1 is SNHLY and CDR2 is FYNNEI. The CDR3 covers 13 residues. The CDR3 sequence is CASRLAVALEQYF. The CDR3 region has the DNA TGTGCCAGCAGGCTAGCGGTGGCGTTAGAGCAGTACTTC.

The chain is built from TRBV9 and TRBJ1-2; D perhaps matches TRBD1 (6 bases). Germline loops: CDR1 SGDLS, CDR2 YYNGEE. This CDR3 spans 13 amino acids. Trimming removed 0 bases at V and 3 bases at J, with 6 bases between. The CDR3 region is CASSVGTDYGYTF. The CDR3 DNA reads as TGTGCCAGCAGCGTAGGGACAGACTATGGCTACACCTTC.

The chain links TRBV7-8 to TRBJ1-1, with D hard to call. The CDR3 is 18 residues long. The V gene lost 2 bases and the J gene lost 1 base, with 20 bases spanning the gap. Looked up from germline, CDR1 is SGHVS and CDR2 is FQNEAQ. CDR3 protein: CASSLPRWSAGRNTEAFF. The CDR3, as DNA: TGTGCCAGCAGCTTACCCCGTTGGTCGGCGGGCCGGAACACTGAAGCTTTCTTT.

The rearrangement links TRBV11-2 to TRBJ1-4; D might be TRBD1 (5 bases). Trimming pared 1 base from V and 7 bases from J, leaving 13 bases between. The CDR3 is 15 residues long. Per germline, CDR1 SGHAT and CDR2 FQNNGV. CDR3: CASSLVAGHSEKLFF. The CDR3 DNA sequence: TGTGCCAGCAGCTTAGTCGCTGGACATAGTGAAAAACTGTTTTTT.

The rearrangement joins TRBV21-1 to TRBJ2-2; TRBD1 is taken as the D call from the table, unchecked against the DNA. TRBV21-1 is designated a pseudogene. The CDR3 totals 17 residues. CDR3 loop: CASRGDRPRTDTGELFF. CDR3 bases: TGTGCCAGCAGAGGGGACAGGCCGCGGACTGACACCGGGGAGCTGTTTTTT.

V usage is TRBV3-1 (or the pseudogene TRBV3-2) and J usage is TRBJ2-1, with 9 bases that match TRBD2. The length of the CDR3 is 15 residues. J was trimmed by 10 bases and V by 1 base; bases with no gene match: 8. CDR1 LGHDT and CDR2 YNNKEL come from the germline V gene (reference sequence). CDR3 loop: CASSQVGGRAHEQFF. CDR3 sequence (DNA): TGTGCCAGCAGCCAAGTCGGCGGGAGGGCCCACGAGCAGTTCTTC.

This chain links TRBV20-1 with TRBJ1-1, with 7 bases fitting TRBD1. This CDR3 has 14 amino acids. J lost 4 bases, V lost 3 bases, and 8 bases had no gene match. Germline CDR1 DFQATT, CDR2 SNEGSKA (reference sequence). The CDR3 sequence: CSASEGGHVTEAFF. For the CDR3, the DNA is TGCAGTGCTAGTGAAGGGGGCCATGTCACTGAAGCTTTCTTT.

This sequence joins TRBV15 and TRBJ2-5, with D unresolved. Per the germline V gene, CDR1 is LNHNV and CDR2 is YYDKDF (reference sequence). Trimming left V 1 base short and J 0 bases short, with 6 bases between. The length of the CDR3 is 14 residues. DNA of the CDR3: TGTGCCACCAGCAGAGGGGTTAACCAAGAGACCCAGTACTTC. Protein sequence: CATSRGVNQETQYF.

The rearrangement links TRBV18 to TRBJ2-2; TRBD1 matches at 8 bases. Germline CDR1 KGHSH, CDR2 LQKENI. The CDR3 loop spans 14 amino acids. With 6 bases clipped from V and 3 bases from J, the junction kept 3 bases outside the gene matches. The CDR3: CASSLDRDTGELFF. The CDR3 DNA reads as TGTGCCAGCTCTCTGGACAGGGACACCGGGGAGCTGTTTTTT.

V gene TRBV20-1 combines with J gene TRBJ1-1; D gene ambiguous. Between the trimmed V and J ends, which lost 6 bases and 11 bases, there was a span of 13 bases. Germline lookup yields CDR1 DFQATT and CDR2 SNEGSKA (reference sequence). The CDR3 sequence is 10 residues long. CDR3 DNA: TGCAGTGCAACGGGAATTAATGCTTTCTTT. It yields the protein CSATGINAFF.

The count of this clone is one. The gene calls are TRBV19 and TRBJ1-1; 7 positions match TRBD1. Germline assignment: CDR1 LNHDA and CDR2 SQIVND (reference sequence). Trimming took 5 bases from V and 5 from J; bases not matched to a gene: 5. This CDR3 contains 13 residues. CDR3 DNA sequence: TGTGCCAGTAGTTTGGACAGGACGACTGAAGCTTTCTTT. Translation: CASSLDRTTEAFF.